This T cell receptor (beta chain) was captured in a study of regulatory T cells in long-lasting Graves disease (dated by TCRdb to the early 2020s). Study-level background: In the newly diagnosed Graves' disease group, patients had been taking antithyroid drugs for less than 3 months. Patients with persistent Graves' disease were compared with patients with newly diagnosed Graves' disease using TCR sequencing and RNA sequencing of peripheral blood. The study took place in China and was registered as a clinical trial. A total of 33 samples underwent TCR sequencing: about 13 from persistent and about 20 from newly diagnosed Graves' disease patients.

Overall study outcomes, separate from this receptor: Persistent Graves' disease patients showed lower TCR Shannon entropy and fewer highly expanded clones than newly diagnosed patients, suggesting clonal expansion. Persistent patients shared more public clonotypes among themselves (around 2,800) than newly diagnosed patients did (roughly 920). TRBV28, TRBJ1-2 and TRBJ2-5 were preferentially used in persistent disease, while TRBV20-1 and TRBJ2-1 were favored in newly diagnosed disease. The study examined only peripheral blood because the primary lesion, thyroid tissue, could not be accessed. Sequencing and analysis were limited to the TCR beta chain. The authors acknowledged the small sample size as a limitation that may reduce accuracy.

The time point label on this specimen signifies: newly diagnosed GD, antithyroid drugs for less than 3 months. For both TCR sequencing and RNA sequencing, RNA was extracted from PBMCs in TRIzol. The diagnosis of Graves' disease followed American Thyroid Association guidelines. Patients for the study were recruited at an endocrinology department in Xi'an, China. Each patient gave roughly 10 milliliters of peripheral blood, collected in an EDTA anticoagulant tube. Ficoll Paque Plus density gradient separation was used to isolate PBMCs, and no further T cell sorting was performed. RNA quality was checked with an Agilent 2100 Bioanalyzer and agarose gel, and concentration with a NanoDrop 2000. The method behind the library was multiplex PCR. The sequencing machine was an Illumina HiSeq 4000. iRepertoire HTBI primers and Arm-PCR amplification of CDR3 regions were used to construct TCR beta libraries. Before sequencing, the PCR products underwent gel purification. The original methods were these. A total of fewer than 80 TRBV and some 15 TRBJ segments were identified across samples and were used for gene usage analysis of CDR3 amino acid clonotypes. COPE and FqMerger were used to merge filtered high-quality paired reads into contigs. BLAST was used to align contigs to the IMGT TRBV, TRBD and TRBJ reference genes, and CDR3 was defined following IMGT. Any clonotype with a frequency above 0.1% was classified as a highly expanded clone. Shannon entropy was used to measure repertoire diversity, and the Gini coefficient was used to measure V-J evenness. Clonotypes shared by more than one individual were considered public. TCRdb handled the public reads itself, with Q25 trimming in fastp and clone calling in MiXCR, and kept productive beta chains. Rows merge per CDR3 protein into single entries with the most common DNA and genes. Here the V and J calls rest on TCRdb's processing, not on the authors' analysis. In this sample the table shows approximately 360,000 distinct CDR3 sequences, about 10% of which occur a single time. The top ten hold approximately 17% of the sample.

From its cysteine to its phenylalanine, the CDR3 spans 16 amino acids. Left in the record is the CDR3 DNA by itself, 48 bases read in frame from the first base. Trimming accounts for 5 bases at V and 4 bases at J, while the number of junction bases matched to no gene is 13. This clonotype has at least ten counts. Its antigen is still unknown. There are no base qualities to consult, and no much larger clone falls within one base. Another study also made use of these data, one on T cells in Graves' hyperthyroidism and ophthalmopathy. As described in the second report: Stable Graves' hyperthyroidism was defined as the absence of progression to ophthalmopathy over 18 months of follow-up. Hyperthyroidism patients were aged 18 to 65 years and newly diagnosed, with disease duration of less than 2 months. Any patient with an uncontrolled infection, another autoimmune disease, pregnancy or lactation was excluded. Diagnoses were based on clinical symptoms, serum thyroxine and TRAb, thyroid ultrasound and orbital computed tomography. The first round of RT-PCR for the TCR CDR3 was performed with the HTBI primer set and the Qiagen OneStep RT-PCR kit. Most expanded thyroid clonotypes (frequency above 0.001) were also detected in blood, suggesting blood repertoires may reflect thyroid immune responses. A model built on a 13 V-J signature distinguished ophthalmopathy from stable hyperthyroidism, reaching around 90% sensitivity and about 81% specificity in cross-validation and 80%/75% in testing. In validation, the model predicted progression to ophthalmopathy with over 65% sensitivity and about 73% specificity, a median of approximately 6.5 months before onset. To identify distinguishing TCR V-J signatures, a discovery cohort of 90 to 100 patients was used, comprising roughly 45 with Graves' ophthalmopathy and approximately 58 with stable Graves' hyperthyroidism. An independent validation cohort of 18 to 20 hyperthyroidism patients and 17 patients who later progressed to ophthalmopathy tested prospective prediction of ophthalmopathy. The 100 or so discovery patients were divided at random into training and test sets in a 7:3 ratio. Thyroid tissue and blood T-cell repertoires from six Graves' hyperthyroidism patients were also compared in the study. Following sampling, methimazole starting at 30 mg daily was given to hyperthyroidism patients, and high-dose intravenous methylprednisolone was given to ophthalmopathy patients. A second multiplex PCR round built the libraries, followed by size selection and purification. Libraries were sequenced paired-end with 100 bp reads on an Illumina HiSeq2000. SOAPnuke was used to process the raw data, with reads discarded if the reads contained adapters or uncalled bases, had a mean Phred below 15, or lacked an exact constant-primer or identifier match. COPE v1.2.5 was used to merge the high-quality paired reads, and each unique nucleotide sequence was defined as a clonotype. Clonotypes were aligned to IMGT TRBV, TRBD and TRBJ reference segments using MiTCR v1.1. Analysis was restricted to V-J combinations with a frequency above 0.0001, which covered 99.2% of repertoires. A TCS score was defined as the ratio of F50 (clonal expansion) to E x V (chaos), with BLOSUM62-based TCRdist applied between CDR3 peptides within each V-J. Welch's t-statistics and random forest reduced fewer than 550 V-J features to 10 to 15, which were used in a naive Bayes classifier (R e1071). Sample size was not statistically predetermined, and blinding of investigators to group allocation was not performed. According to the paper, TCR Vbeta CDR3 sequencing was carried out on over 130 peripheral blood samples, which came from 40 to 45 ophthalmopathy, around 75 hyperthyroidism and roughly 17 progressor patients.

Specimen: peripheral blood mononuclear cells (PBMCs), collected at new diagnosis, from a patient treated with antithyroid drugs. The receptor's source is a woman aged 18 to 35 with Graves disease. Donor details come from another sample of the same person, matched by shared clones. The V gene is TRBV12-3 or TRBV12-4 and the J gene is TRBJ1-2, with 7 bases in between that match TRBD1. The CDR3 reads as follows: CASSPDRAELAYGYTF. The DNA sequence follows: TGTGCCAGCAGTCCTGACAGGGCGGAGTTGGCCTATGGCTACACCTTC.